The rows below give T cell receptor beta chains drawn from one sample of a study of CD8 T cells in Susac syndrome. Using its own MiXCR run on the immunoSEQ multiplex PCR reads, TCRdb lists one record per CDR3 protein. This table has around 85,000 distinct CDR3 sequences, around 95% appearing once. What was sequenced was CD8+ T cells from PBMCs. These receptors all come from a human donor with Susac syndrome. The CDR3 runs from the conserved cysteine through the conserved F or W. D genes are given only for firm matches. Clone size, where shown, is once, few, many, or a class for clones that have expanded.

D,size,length,V,J,DNA,CDR3
TRBD2,-,15,TRBV29-1,TRBJ2-3,TGCAGCGTTGAGGAAGTAGCGGGTAGGACAGATACGCAGTATTTT,CSVEEVAGRTDTQYF
TRBD1,-,12,TRBV29-1,TRBJ1-1,TGCAGCGTTTGGACAGGGGGCACTGAAGCTTTCTTT,CSVWTGGTEAFF
-,-,13,TRBV5-1,TRBJ1-1,TGCGCCAGCAGCTTGGTACCCTTTTCTGAAGCTTTCTTT,CASSLVPFSEAFF
TRBD1,few,14,TRBV7-9,TRBJ2-5,TGTGCCAGCAGTCCGGGACAGGGACAAGAGACCCAGTACTTC,CASSPGQGQETQYF
-,-,15,TRBV12-3/TRBV12-4,TRBJ2-5,TGTGCCAGCAGTTTGGGACACCTAACAACAGAGACCCAGTACTTC,CASSLGHLTTETQYF
-,-,17,TRBV5-1,TRBJ2-6,TGCGCCAGCAGCTTGTGGGGGGAGATCTCTGGGGCCAACGTCCTGACTTTC,CASSLWGEISGANVLTF
-,once,12,TRBV7-9,TRBJ2-3,TGTGCCAGCAGCCTGGACCCAGATACGCAGTATTTT,CASSLDPDTQYF
-,-,11,TRBV27,TRBJ1-5,TGTGCCAGCAGTCACAATCAGCCCCAGCATTTT,CASSHNQPQHF
-,-,15,TRBV2,TRBJ2-1,TGTGCCAGCAGAGAAATGACAGGTTCATACAATGAGCAGTTCTTC,CASREMTGSYNEQFF
-,-,18,TRBV13,TRBJ2-7,TGTGCCAGCAGCTCCCGGGACTCATCATCCCAGCTTAACCACGAGCAGTACTTC,CASSSRDSSSQLNHEQYF
-,-,15,TRBV5-1,TRBJ2-1,TGCGCCAGCAGCCCCGGGACTCTCTCCTACAATGAGCAGTTCTTC,CASSPGTLSYNEQFF
TRBD2,-,14,TRBV29-1,TRBJ2-1,TGCAGCCCTCACGGGACTAGCGGGAGGTTTGAGCAGTTCTTC,CSPHGTSGRFEQFF
TRBD2,-,13,TRBV15,TRBJ2-1,TGTGCCACCACGGCTAGCGGGAGTGATGAGCAGTTCTTC,CATTASGSDEQFF
-,once,13,TRBV20-1,TRBJ2-1,TGCAGTGCTAGACCCATCTCATCCAATGAGCAGTTCTTC,CSARPISSNEQFF
TRBD1,-,14,TRBV6-6,TRBJ1-5,TGTGCCAGCAGTTCAGACAGGGCGTATCAGCCCCAGCATTTT,CASSSDRAYQPQHF
-,-,15,TRBV5-6,TRBJ2-2,TGTGCCAGCAGCTTTGGGGTCACCAACACCGGGGAGCTGTTTTTT,CASSFGVTNTGELFF
TRBD1,-,14,TRBV12-3/TRBV12-4,TRBJ2-7,TGTGCCATCTCACCGGGGACAGGGGAGAGCGAGCAGTACTTC,CAISPGTGESEQYF
-,-,12,TRBV7-9,TRBJ2-7,TGTGCCAGCAGCTTAGCGCCGGGAGAGCAGTACTTC,CASSLAPGEQYF
TRBD2,-,18,TRBV10-3,TRBJ2-1,TGTGCCATCAGTGAGCCAGGACTAGCGGGAGCCCCCTACAATGAGCAGTTCTTC,CAISEPGLAGAPYNEQFF
TRBD2,-,14,TRBV18,TRBJ2-4,TGTGCCAGCTCACCCCGGGGGGAGAAAAACATTCAGTACTTC,CASSPRGEKNIQYF
-,-,16,TRBV5-1,TRBJ2-2,TGCGCCAGCAGCCTCTGGGTCGGGGGCAGCACCGGGGAGCTGTTTTTT,CASSLWVGGSTGELFF
-,-,14,TRBV19,TRBJ1-2,TGTGCCAGTGGGACCGGGGGATTCAGATATGGCTACACCTTC,CASGTGGFRYGYTF
TRBD1,-,15,TRBV14,TRBJ1-2,TGTGCCAGCAGCCAAGTAGACAGGGGAAGAATTGGCTACACCTTC,CASSQVDRGRIGYTF
-,-,13,TRBV6-2/TRBV6-3,TRBJ2-7,TGTGCCAGCAGTTACTCCTCTACGAAGGAGCAGTACTTC,CASSYSSTKEQYF
-,-,16,TRBV7-9,TRBJ2-5,TGTGCCAGCAGCTTAGCGGGGGGCGTCACAGAGGAGACCCAGTACTTC,CASSLAGGVTEETQYF
-,-,15,TRBV21-1,TRBJ2-4,TGTGCCAGCAGCGACCCCCGGGACCCCAAAAACATTCAGTACTTC,CASSDPRDPKNIQYF
-,-,14,TRBV5-6,TRBJ1-5,TGTGCCAGCAGCCAGGGTTGGATGCGTCAGCCCCAGCATTTT,CASSQGWMRQPQHF
-,-,14,TRBV9,TRBJ2-2,TGTGCCAGCAGCCGAGCAGGGGATGGCGGGGAGCTGTTTTTT,CASSRAGDGGELFF
-,-,12,TRBV6-5,TRBJ2-2,TGTGCCAGCAGCCCCCCTTCCGGGGAGCTGTTTTTT,CASSPPSGELFF
-,-,13,TRBV4-3,TRBJ2-7,TGCGCCAGCAGCCCCGAGGCGGGCTACGAGCAGTACTTC,CASSPEAGYEQYF
-,-,17,TRBV25-1,TRBJ2-5,TGTGCCAGCAACCCTCGGACAGAGGAGTTGGGCGCGGAGACCCAGTACTTC,CASNPRTEELGAETQYF
-,-,13,TRBV27,TRBJ2-3,TGTGCCAGCAGTTTGGCAAAGTTCGATACGCAGTATTTT,CASSLAKFDTQYF
-,few,12,TRBV4-2,TRBJ2-3,TGTGCCAGCAGCCAAGATTTGGATACGCAGTATTTT,CASSQDLDTQYF